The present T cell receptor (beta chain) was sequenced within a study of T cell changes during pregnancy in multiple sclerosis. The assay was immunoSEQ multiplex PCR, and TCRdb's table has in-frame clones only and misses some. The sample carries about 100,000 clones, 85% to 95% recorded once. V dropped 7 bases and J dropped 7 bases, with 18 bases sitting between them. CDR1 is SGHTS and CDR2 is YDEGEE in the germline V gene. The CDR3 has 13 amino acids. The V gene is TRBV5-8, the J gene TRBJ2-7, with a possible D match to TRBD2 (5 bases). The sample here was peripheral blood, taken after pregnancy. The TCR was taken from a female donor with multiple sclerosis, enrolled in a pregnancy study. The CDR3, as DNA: TGTGCCAGCCAAGCTCGGGATGCACTAGAGCAGTACTTC. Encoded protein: CASQARDALEQYF. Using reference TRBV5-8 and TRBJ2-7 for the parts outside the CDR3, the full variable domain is EAGVTQSPTHLIKTRGQQATLRCSPISGHTSVYWYQQALGLGLQFLLWYDEGEERNRGNFPPRFSGRQFPNYSSELNVNALELEDSALYLCASQARDALEQYFGPGTRLTVT.